The next 4 T cell receptor beta chains were all read from a single sample in a study of T cell responses to AZD1222 COVID-19 vaccine. TCRdb's table, derived via immunoSEQ multiplex PCR, lists solely in-frame clones and lacks some. The sample records roughly 120,000 clones, roughly nine tenths being singletons. Here the sequenced sample was peripheral blood, taken on day 0 of AZD1222 vaccination. All receptors derive from an adult in good health.

The chain is built from TRBV7-9 and TRBJ1-5, with TRBD1 matching 12 bases. The V gene end was trimmed by 2 bases and the J gene end by 5 bases; junction bases not matched to a gene: 10. This CDR3 has 18 amino acids. Germline V lookup: CDR1 SEHNR, CDR2 FQNEAQ (reference sequence). CDR3 amino acids: CASSLKYGTGGADQPQHF. For the CDR3, the DNA is TGTGCCAGCAGCTTAAAGTATGGGACAGGGGGCGCCGATCAGCCCCAGCATTTT.

The chain uses TRBV6-5 and TRBJ1-5; a possible D gene is TRBD1 (6 bases). The CDR3 covers 12 residues. Germline V CDR1 and CDR2: MNHEY, SVGAGI. Trimming cost V 6 bases and J 8 bases, with 11 bases left between them. CDR3 sequence: CASRQGGEPQHF. CDR3 nucleotides: TGTGCCAGCAGACAGGGCGGAGAGCCCCAGCATTTT.

The chain uses TRBV25-1 and TRBJ1-1; D is possibly TRBD1 (5 bases). Deletions cut 6 bases from V and 1 base from J, with 9 bases between. Germline values: CDR1 MGHDK, CDR2 SYGVNS. The CDR3 is 13 amino acids. CDR3 DNA sequence: TGTGCCAGCAGAGGGACGGCGAACACTGAAGCTTTCTTT. Translation gives CASRGTANTEAFF.

This chain joins TRBV20-1 and TRBJ2-1; possible D gene TRBD1, 5 bases. CDR3 size: 14 residues. Trimming cost V 3 bases and J 4 bases, with 13 bases left between them. Germline CDR1 is DFQATT and CDR2 is SNEGSKA (reference sequence). The CDR3 nucleotides read TGCAGTGCTAGTCAGGCCAGGGCTTACAATGAGCAGTTCTTC. This sequence encodes CSASQARAYNEQFF.